The 27 T cell receptor beta chains reported below all come from one sample, sequenced in a study of cytomegalovirus exposure and HLA in healthy donors. The PCR ran on 60 Vbeta and 13 Jbeta primers. Using immunoSEQ multiplex PCR, the repertoire was profiled, and TCRdb retains in-frame clones only, with some absent. Altogether roughly 60,000 clones are present, roughly 84% being singletons, with the ten largest covering roughly 4%. Material for sequencing was PBMCs. Receptors originate from a young man in good health and CMV-seronegative.

This rearrangement joins TRBV27 to TRBJ1-2; TRBD1 might be the D (6 bases). The V and J ends lost 5 bases and 2 bases respectively, with 15 bases between them. The CDR3 spans 15 residues. In germline, CDR1 is MNHEY, CDR2 SMNVEV (reference sequence). The CDR3 loop is CASSPSPTGNYGYTF. The CDR3 coding sequence is TGTGCCAGCAGTCCCTCTCCCACAGGGAACTATGGCTACACCTTC.

Only a few counts were recorded for this clone. The chain couples TRBV5-6 to TRBJ1-1; 8 bases align to TRBD1. J lost 2 bases, V lost 10 bases, and 7 bases had no gene match. The CDR3 runs to 13 residues. The V gene's germline CDR1 is SGHDT and CDR2 YYEEEE. For the CDR3, the DNA is TGTGCCGAAGGGACAGGAGATAACACTGAAGCTTTCTTT. It encodes CAEGTGDNTEAFF.

The J gene is TRBJ2-7, the V gene TRBV7-2, with 7 bases fitting TRBD1. Unmatched junction bases numbered 5, after V lost 4 bases and J lost 2 bases. Per the germline V gene, CDR1 is SGHTA and CDR2 is FQGNSA. The CDR3 is 14 amino acids. CDR3 nucleotides: TGTGCCAGCAGCTCCCGGACAGGTACCTACGAGCAGTACTTC. The encoded protein is CASSSRTGTYEQYF.

The V and J genes are TRBV30 and TRBJ2-1; D gene ambiguous. This CDR3 has 10 amino acids. Trimming cost V 1 base and J 10 bases, with 5 bases left between them. Per germline, CDR1 GTSNPN and CDR2 SVGIG (reference sequence). The CDR3 here is CAWSELEQFF. In nucleotides, the CDR3 is TGTGCCTGGAGTGAACTCGAGCAGTTCTTC.

Of note for this clone: Relative to the germline gene, one junction end is altered; a read error may explain this. V gene TRBV7-7 combines with J gene TRBJ2-3; 13 positions match TRBD2. Germline V lookup: CDR1 SSHAT, CDR2 FNYEAQ (reference sequence). The CDR3 length is 16 residues. CDR3: CASSRGLAGDGDTQYF. The CDR3 DNA reads as TGTGCTAGCAGCCGCGGACTAGCGGGAGATGGAGATACGCAGTATTTT.

The DNA of the CDR3 is TGTGCCAGCTTCGGGGGGCGTAAGGGCTACACCTTC. Translated, it gives CASFGGRKGYTF. The chain uses TRBV2 and TRBJ1-2; weak D call: TRBD1 (6 bases). The ends were cut back, 8 bases at V and 8 bases at J, with 15 bases in the middle. Germline V gives CDR1 SNHLY, CDR2 FYNNEI. The CDR3 spans 12 residues.

This chain uses TRBV29-1 with TRBJ2-7; perhaps TRBD1 as D (6 bases). V was shortened by 2 bases and J by 5 bases, with 19 bases between the two germline ends. The length of the CDR3 is 15 residues. Germline values: CDR1 SQVTM, CDR2 ANQGSEA. CDR3 amino acids: CSVERPGTQGNEQYF. Here the CDR3 DNA reads TGCAGCGTTGAAAGGCCCGGGACCCAGGGGAACGAGCAGTACTTC.

The chain couples TRBV9 to TRBJ2-7, with D maybe TRBD1 (5 bases). This CDR3 region has 14 residues. V lost 4 bases, J lost 3 bases, and 14 bases lay in between. Per germline, CDR1 SGDLS and CDR2 YYNGEE. The CDR3 is CASSRGEGFYEQYF. Here the CDR3 DNA reads TGTGCCAGCAGCAGGGGTGAAGGCTTCTACGAGCAGTACTTC.

V and J are TRBV6-5 and TRBJ1-2; D gene unclear. The V end lost 6 bases, the J end lost 4 bases, and 18 bases lay between the germline ends. CDR3 length equals 15 residues. Germline V gene data show CDR1 as MNHEY and CDR2 as SVGAGI. DNA for the CDR3: TGTGCCAGCAGGATCGCCGATGGTCGCGGCTATGGCTACACCTTC. Its translation is CASRIADGRGYGYTF.

Written as DNA, the CDR3 is TGCGCCAGCAGTCCGCCGACAGGGGGGAAAAGAGATACGCAGTATTTT. Translating gives CASSPPTGGKRDTQYF. This rearrangement joins TRBV4-1 to TRBJ2-3, with 9 bases fitting TRBD1. CDR3 length: 16 residues. CDR1 is MGHRA, CDR2 YSYEKL, per germline. J was trimmed by 5 bases and V by 6 bases; bases with no gene match: 12.

The rearrangement joins TRBV7-2 to TRBJ2-7, with 7 bases that match TRBD1. Trimming removed 5 bases from V and 1 base from J; junction bases left unmatched: 8. The CDR3 is 15 residues long. Germline loops: CDR1 SGHTA, CDR2 FQGNSA. CDR3 DNA: TGTGCCAGCAGCCCAAGCATCAGGGGGTCCTACGAGCAGTACTTC. Encoded protein: CASSPSIRGSYEQYF.

The chain links TRBV6-5 to TRBJ2-5; D possibly corresponds to TRBD1 (6 bases). With 6 bases removed from V and 4 bases from J, the gap between germline ends came to 9 bases. The CDR3 spans 12 residues. Germline V CDR1 and CDR2: MNHEY, SVGAGI. CDR3 in amino acids: CASRSTGETQYF. The CDR3, as DNA: TGTGCCAGCAGATCGACAGGAGAGACCCAGTACTTC.

The genes are TRBV11-3 and TRBJ1-6; TRBD1 matches 9 bases. Trimming at V came to 5 bases and at J to 7 bases, leaving 3 bases not matched to a gene. Germline CDR1 reads SGHNT; CDR2 reads YENEEA. The CDR3 contains 14 residues. As DNA, the CDR3 is TGTGCCAGCAGCGCCGGGACAGGGAATTCACCCCTCCACTTT. This sequence encodes CASSAGTGNSPLHF.

The chain has TRBV5-4 and TRBJ2-5; 10 bases line up with TRBD2. V was pared by 1 base and J by 11 bases, with 8 bases of the junction left unmatched. CDR3 size: 14 residues. CDR1 is SGHNT and CDR2 is YYREEE in the germline V gene (reference sequence). CDR3 nucleotides: TGTGCCAGCAGCTTGAGAGCGGGAGGGCTGGAGCAGTACTTC. Its protein product is CASSLRAGGLEQYF.

The V and J genes are TRBV5-4 and TRBJ1-4; 7 bases align to TRBD1. The CDR3 spans 13 residues. V dropped 10 bases and J dropped 5; count of bases not matched to a gene: 8. Germline-derived CDR1 and CDR2 are SGHNT and YYREEE (reference sequence). The CDR3 reads CAVTGTENEKLFF. CDR3 coding DNA: TGTGCCGTCACCGGGACAGAAAATGAAAAACTGTTTTTT.

The rearrangement joins TRBV7-8 to TRBJ2-7; 13 nucleotides agree with TRBD2. J gave up 8 bases and V 0 bases, and 1 base lay outside the gene matches. Germline lookup yields CDR1 SGHVS and CDR2 FQNEAQ. This CDR3 region has 14 residues. The CDR3 sequence is CASSLAGTSGKQYF. The CDR3 DNA reads TGTGCCAGCAGCTTAGCCGGGACTAGCGGGAAGCAGTACTTC. The full variable domain, completed using reference TRBV7-8 and TRBJ2-7, is GAGVSQSPRYKVAKRGQDVALRCDPISGHVSLFWYQQALGQGPEFLTYFQNEAQLDKSGLPSDRFFAERPEGSVSTLKIQRTQQEDSAVYLCASSLAGTSGKQYFGPGTRLTVT.

In this sample, this clone turned up once. The chain links TRBV25-1 to TRBJ1-1, with a weak D call TRBD1 (5 bases). This CDR3 has 16 amino acids. V lost 3 bases and J lost 3, with 17 bases in between. Looked up from germline, CDR1 is MGHDK and CDR2 is SYGVNS. The CDR3 nucleotides are TGTGCCAGCAGTGATCCTCTCTACGCAGGGCACACTGAAGCTTTCTTT. Amino acids: CASSDPLYAGHTEAFF.

The chain employs TRBV5-1 and TRBJ1-1, with D possibly TRBD1 on 5 matching bases. The CDR3 consists of 15 residues. Trimming stripped 0 bases from V and 1 base from J, with 10 bases between. Germline CDR1 is SGHRS and CDR2 is YFSETQ. In DNA, the CDR3 is TGCGCCAGCAGCTTGGGGACGGGGGGGAACACTGAAGCTTTCTTT. Translation: CASSLGTGGNTEAFF. Combining the CDR3 with reference TRBV5-1 and TRBJ1-1 gives the whole variable domain KAGVTQTPRYLIKTRGQQVTLSCSPISGHRSVSWYQQTPGQGLQFLFEYFSETQRNKGNFPGRFSGRQFSNSRSEMNVSTLELGDSALYLCASSLGTGGNTEAFFGQGTRLTVV.

This chain uses TRBV9 with TRBJ2-3, with D unclear. Germline V gene data show CDR1 as SGDLS and CDR2 as YYNGEE. This CDR3 contains 15 residues. Trimming cost V 1 base and J 2 bases, with 11 bases left between them. The chain's CDR3 is CASSVSNSYTDTQYF. CDR3 DNA sequence: TGTGCCAGCAGCGTATCCAACAGCTACACAGATACGCAGTATTTT. Based on the CDR3 plus reference TRBV9 and TRBJ2-3, the full variable domain is DSGVTQTPKHLITATGQRVTLRCSPRSGDLSVYWYQQSLDQGLQFLIQYYNGEERAKGNILERFSAQQFPDLHSELNLSSLELGDSALYFCASSVSNSYTDTQYFGPGTRLTVL.

The chain uses TRBV29-1 and TRBJ2-1; TRBD1 matches 10 bases. Germline-derived CDR1 and CDR2 are SQVTM and ANQGSEA. The junction had 1 base not matched to a gene; V was cut back by 6 bases and J by 2 bases. The CDR3 has 13 amino acids. The CDR3 protein is CSVDRGTYNEQFF. CDR3 coding DNA: TGCAGCGTGGACAGGGGGACCTACAATGAGCAGTTCTTC.

The rearrangement uses TRBV5-1 and TRBJ1-5; D not resolved. CDR3 size: 16 residues. With 0 bases removed from V and 5 bases from J, the gap between germline ends came to 15 bases. Germline V gives CDR1 SGHRS, CDR2 YFSETQ. The CDR3 loop reads CASSLGGTEEYQPQHF. Here the CDR3 DNA reads TGCGCCAGCAGCTTGGGAGGCACGGAGGAGTATCAGCCCCAGCATTTT.

The rearrangement joins TRBV11-2 to TRBJ2-1; 8 bases map to TRBD2. CDR3 length: 17 amino acids. Trimming at V came to 0 bases and at J to 2 bases, leaving 6 bases not matched to a gene. The germline V gene has CDR1 SGHAT and CDR2 FQNNGV. The CDR3: CASSLELAGHPYNEQFF. In DNA form, the CDR3 reads TGTGCCAGCAGCTTAGAGCTAGCGGGTCACCCCTACAATGAGCAGTTCTTC.

The chain combines TRBV7-2 with TRBJ2-7; 11 positions match TRBD2. CDR3 length: 16 residues. From germline, CDR1 is SGHTA and CDR2 FQGNSA. Trimming cost V 5 bases and J 2 bases; bases outside gene matches: 8. The CDR3 sequence is CASSPIGTSGTYEQYF. The CDR3 DNA reads as TGTGCCAGCAGCCCCATAGGGACTAGCGGAACCTACGAGCAGTACTTC. The whole variable domain, filled in from reference TRBV7-2 and TRBJ2-7, reads GAGVSQSPSNKVTEKGKDVELRCDPISGHTALYWYRQSLGQGLEFLIYFQGNSAPDKSGLPSDRFSAERTGGSVSTLTIQRTQQEDSAVYLCASSPIGTSGTYEQYFGPGTRLTVT.

The gene calls are TRBV7-2 and TRBJ2-3, with 11 positions matching TRBD2. The CDR3 extends over 15 amino acids. The germline V gene has CDR1 SGHTA and CDR2 FQGNSA. J gave up 6 bases and V 5 bases, and 7 bases lay outside the gene matches. CDR3 nucleotides: TGTGCCAGCAGCGTTAGCGGGAGGGCCGGGGATACGCAGTATTTT. Translated, it gives CASSVSGRAGDTQYF.

The V and J genes are TRBV6-5 and TRBJ2-7, with D perhaps TRBD1 (7 bases). V was cut by 4 bases and J by 2 bases, with 12 bases left in between. The V gene's germline CDR1 is MNHEY and CDR2 SVGAGI. The CDR3 has 14 amino acids. DNA for the CDR3: TGTGCCAGCAGTTTGACAGGGAGGCCCTACGAGCAGTACTTC. Translated, it gives CASSLTGRPYEQYF.

This sequence joins TRBV4-3 and TRBJ2-7; possible D gene TRBD1, 6 bases. V shed 0 bases and J shed 2 bases, with 8 bases lying between them. Per the germline V gene, CDR1 is LGHNA and CDR2 is YSLEER. The CDR3 consists of 14 residues. This CDR3 is CASSQETGTYEQYF. The CDR3 nucleotides read TGCGCCAGCAGCCAAGAAACAGGGACCTACGAGCAGTACTTC.

V is TRBV19 and J is TRBJ2-3; 10 bases map to TRBD1. The germline V gene encodes CDR1 LNHDA and CDR2 SQIVND (reference sequence). The CDR3 is 16 amino acids. V shed 3 bases and J 6 bases; nucleotides not matched to a gene: 9. As DNA, the CDR3 is TGTGCCAGTAGTATCGAGACAGGGGGCGCATTCGATACGCAGTATTTT. This translates into CASSIETGGAFDTQYF.